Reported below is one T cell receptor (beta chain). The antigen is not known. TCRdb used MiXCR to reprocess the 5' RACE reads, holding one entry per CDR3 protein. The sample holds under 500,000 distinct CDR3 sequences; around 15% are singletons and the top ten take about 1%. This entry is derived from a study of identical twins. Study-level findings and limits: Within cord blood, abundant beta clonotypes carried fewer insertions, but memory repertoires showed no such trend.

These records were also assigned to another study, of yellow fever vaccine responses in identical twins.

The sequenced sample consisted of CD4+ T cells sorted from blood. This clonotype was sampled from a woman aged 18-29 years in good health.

Here the CDR3 reads CASSPLDRVNEQFF. CDR3 sequence (DNA): TGTGCCAGCAGTCCGTTGGACAGGGTAAATGAGCAGTTCTTC. The chain is built from TRBV27 and TRBJ2-1; 8 bases align to TRBD1. Trimming cost V 5 bases and J 7 bases; bases outside gene matches: 7. The CDR3 contains 14 residues. Germline-derived CDR1 and CDR2 are MNHEY and SMNVEV (reference sequence).